This TCR beta chain was found in a study of shared clonotypes between healthy human individuals. Study-level results: Clonotype sharing among donors likely depends on sequencing depth. Only blood samples were collected, and tissue repertoires likely differ. When compared with the clonotypes that were shared by all four sorted-subset donors, the non-shared clonotypes turned out to have lower generation probabilities.

Genomic DNA of each subset was evenly split across several immunoSEQ plates. Sequencing used immunoSEQ multiplex PCR; TCRdb keeps in-frame clones, though not all of them. The sample has some 2,100,000 clones; approximately 95% are singletons. For this clone: Antigen specificity is unknown.

Germline V gene data show CDR1 as SGHRS and CDR2 as YFSETQ. The CDR3 consists of 15 residues. V lost 5 bases to trimming and J lost 6 bases, with 15 bases between them. The source material was naive CD4+ T cells sorted from blood. As to subset: CD45RA+ positively selected. This chain connects TRBV5-1 to TRBJ2-6; D may be TRBD1 or TRBD2 (5 bases each). This clonotype originated in a man between 18 and 29 years old in good health. The CDR3 is CASRGTAGEANVLTF. The CDR3 coding sequence is TGCGCCAGCAGGGGGACCGCGGGCGAGGCCAACGTCCTGACTTTC.